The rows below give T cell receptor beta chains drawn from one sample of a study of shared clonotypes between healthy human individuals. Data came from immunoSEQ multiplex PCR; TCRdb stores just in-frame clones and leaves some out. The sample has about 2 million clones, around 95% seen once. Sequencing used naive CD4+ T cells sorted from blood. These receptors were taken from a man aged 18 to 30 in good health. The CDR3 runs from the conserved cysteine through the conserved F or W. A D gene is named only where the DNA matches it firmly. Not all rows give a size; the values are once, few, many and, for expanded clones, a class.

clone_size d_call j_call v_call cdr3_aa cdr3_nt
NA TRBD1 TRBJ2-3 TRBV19 CASRDRATDTQYF TGTGCCAGTAGGGACAGGGCAACAGATACGCAGTATTTT
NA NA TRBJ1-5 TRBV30 CAWSGGINQPQHF TGTGCCTGGAGTGGGGGGATCAATCAGCCCCAGCATTTT
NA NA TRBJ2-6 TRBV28 CASSRVLTYSGANVLTF TGTGCCAGCAGCCGCGTCTTAACTTACTCTGGGGCCAACGTCCTGACTTTC
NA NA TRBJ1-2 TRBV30 CAWSVATVDYGYTF TGTGCCTGGAGTGTAGCGACAGTAGATTATGGCTACACCTTC
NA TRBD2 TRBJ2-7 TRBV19 CASSPGKTSGEQYF TGTGCCAGTAGTCCCGGGAAGACTAGCGGAGAGCAGTACTTC
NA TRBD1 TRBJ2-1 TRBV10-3 CAISAGTGDSQFF TGTGCCATCAGTGCCGGGACAGGAGATTCACAGTTCTTC
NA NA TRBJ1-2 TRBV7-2 CASSPDTGNYGYTF TGTGCCAGCAGCCCGGATACAGGAAACTATGGCTACACCTTC
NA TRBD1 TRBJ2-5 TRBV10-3 CAISVDRGVETQYF TGTGCCATCAGTGTCGACAGGGGGGTGGAGACCCAGTACTTC
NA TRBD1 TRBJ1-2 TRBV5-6 CASSPGQGAYYGYTF TGTGCCAGCAGCCCAGGACAGGGGGCCTACTATGGCTACACCTTC
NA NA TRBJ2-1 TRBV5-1 CASSPPGLDNEQFF TGCGCCAGCAGCCCGCCGGGACTTGACAATGAGCAGTTCTTC
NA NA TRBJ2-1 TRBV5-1 CASSFPGNEQFF TGCGCCAGCAGCTTTCCAGGGAATGAGCAGTTCTTC
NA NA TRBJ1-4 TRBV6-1 CASSPDENEKLFF TGTGCCAGCAGCCCGGACGAGAATGAAAAACTGTTTTTT
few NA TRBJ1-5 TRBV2 CASGGNQPQHF TGTGCCAGCGGGGGGAATCAGCCCCAGCATTTT
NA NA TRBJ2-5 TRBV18 CASSPSEQNQETQYF TGTGCCAGCTCACCTTCCGAGCAGAACCAAGAGACCCAGTACTTC
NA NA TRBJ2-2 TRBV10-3 CATQAGQTNTGELFF TGTGCCACCCAGGCCGGACAGACTAACACCGGGGAGCTGTTTTTT
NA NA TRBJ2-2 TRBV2 CASSEARNTGELFF TGTGCCAGCAGTGAAGCGAGGAACACCGGGGAGCTGTTTTTT
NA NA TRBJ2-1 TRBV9 CASSVDPGWTYSNEQFF TGTGCCAGCAGCGTAGATCCCGGCTGGACGTATAGCAATGAGCAGTTCTTC
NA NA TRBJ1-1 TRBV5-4 CASSLFQAGGAFF TGTGCCAGCAGCTTGTTCCAGGCCGGTGGGGCTTTCTTT
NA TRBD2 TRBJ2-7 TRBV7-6 CASSSGGEQYF TGTGCCAGCAGCTCCGGGGGGGAGCAGTACTTC
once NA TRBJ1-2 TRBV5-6 CASSLRARDGYTF TGTGCCAGCAGCTTAAGAGCGCGTGATGGCTACACCTTC
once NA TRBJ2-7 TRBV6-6 CASSYGSGEQYF TGTGCCAGCAGTTACGGATCCGGGGAGCAGTACTTC
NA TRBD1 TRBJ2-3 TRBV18 CASSRDRSADTQYF TGTGCCAGCTCCCGGGACAGGAGTGCAGATACGCAGTATTTT
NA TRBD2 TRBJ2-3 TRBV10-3 CAISLAGAVDTQYF TGTGCCATCAGTCTAGCGGGGGCGGTAGATACGCAGTATTTT